The 21 T cell receptor beta chains below were found in one sample sequenced in a study of T cells after yellow fever vaccination. TCRdb independently ran MiXCR on the 5' RACE reads; one entry per CDR3 protein. Altogether under 300,000 distinct CDR3 sequences are present, less than 7.5% being singletons, with the ten largest covering 1% to 1.2%. Specimen: CD4+ T cells sorted from PBMCs, collected on the day of the yellow fever booster vaccination. These receptor sequences come from a man aged 25 to 40 who received the YFV17D yellow fever vaccine.

There are many counts of this clonotype. The gene calls are TRBV29-1 and TRBJ2-2; the match to TRBD2 covers 13 bases. J lost 6 bases, V lost 6 bases, and 4 bases had no gene match. The CDR3 sequence is 14 residues long. Looked up from germline, CDR1 is SQVTM and CDR2 is ANQGSEA. This chain's CDR3 is CSVSTSGRPGELFF. The CDR3 nucleotides read TGCAGCGTCTCGACTAGCGGGAGGCCCGGGGAGCTGTTTTTT.

This clonotype was seen ten or more times. The rearrangement uses TRBV7-8 and TRBJ2-5, with 8 bases fitting TRBD2. V lost 4 bases and J lost 5; bases outside the gene matches: 9. CDR1 and CDR2 (germline): SGHVS, FQNEAQ. CDR3 length equals 15 residues. The CDR3 loop reads CASSSPSGWRETQYF. For the CDR3, the DNA is TGTGCCAGCAGCTCCCCTAGCGGGTGGAGGGAGACCCAGTACTTC. The full variable domain, rest sourced from reference TRBV7-8 and TRBJ2-5, is GAGVSQSPRYKVAKRGQDVALRCDPISGHVSLFWYQQALGQGPEFLTYFQNEAQLDKSGLPSDRFFAERPEGSVSTLKIQRTQQEDSAVYLCASSSPSGWRETQYFGPGTRLLVL.

The chain has TRBV7-2 and TRBJ2-2; the match to TRBD2 covers 8 bases. There are 17 residues in the CDR3. The V segment lost 0 bases and the J segment 0 bases; nucleotides outside the gene matches: 3. Germline V lookup: CDR1 SGHTA, CDR2 FQGNSA. CDR3 sequence (DNA): TGTGCCAGCAGCTTAGCCAGACTAGCGACGAACACCGGGGAGCTGTTTTTT. Residues: CASSLARLATNTGELFF.

This clonotype was recorded at least ten times. This rearrangement joins TRBV7-6 to TRBJ2-5; no firm D call. This CDR3 spans 17 amino acids. Per the germline V gene, CDR1 is SGHVS and CDR2 is FNYEAQ. V was cut by 1 base and J by 0 bases, with 15 bases left in between. The CDR3 DNA follows: TGTGCCAGCAGCTTAGAGGGTTCATCAGCGTACCAAGAGACCCAGTACTTC. Translating it yields CASSLEGSSAYQETQYF.

This clonotype was detected many times. The chain uses TRBV25-1 and TRBJ2-3; 7 nucleotides line up with TRBD1. From germline, CDR1 is MGHDK and CDR2 SYGVNS. This CDR3 has 15 amino acids. With 3 bases clipped from V and 3 bases from J, the junction kept 6 bases outside the gene matches. Here the CDR3 reads CASSDLRGQTDTQYF. CDR3 sequence (DNA): TGTGCCAGCAGTGATCTAAGGGGGCAGACAGATACGCAGTATTTT. The full variable domain, completed using reference TRBV25-1 and TRBJ2-3, is EADIYQTPRYLVIGTGKKITLECSQTMGHDKMYWYQQDPGMELHLIHYSYGVNSTEKGDLSSESTVSRIRTEHFPLTLESARPSHTSQYLCASSDLRGQTDTQYFGPGTRLTVL.

This clonotype appeared many times. The junction departs from germline at one end; a sequencing error may be responsible. The chain couples TRBV6-1 to TRBJ1-2; D is possibly TRBD1 (6 bases). CDR1 and CDR2 (germline): MNHNS, SASEGT. The CDR3 spans 13 residues. For the CDR3, the DNA is TGTGCCAGCAGCGAAGGGGGAGACTATGGCTACACCTTC. Its protein product is CASSEGGDYGYTF.

This sequence joins TRBV28 and TRBJ2-7; 9 nucleotides match TRBD1. Losses at the gene ends were 8 bases for V and 4 bases for J; bases not matched to a gene: 9. The germline gives CDR1 MDHEN, CDR2 SYDVKM. The CDR3 loop spans 14 amino acids. The CDR3 DNA reads as TGTGCCAGCTTCCCGGGACAGGGCTTGTACGAGCAGTACTTC. Protein product: CASFPGQGLYEQYF.

This clonotype was recorded at least ten times. The gene calls are TRBV12-3 or TRBV12-4 and TRBJ1-1; D unclear. The CDR3 length is 14 residues. V was trimmed by 3 bases and J by 0 bases, leaving 8 bases between them. CDR3 sequence reads: CASSFLQLNTEAFF. In DNA, the CDR3 is TGTGCCAGCAGTTTCTTACAGCTGAACACTGAAGCTTTCTTT.

This clonotype was detected many times. CDR3 nucleotides: TGCGCCAGCAGCCCCAGAACAGGGGGCCAGAACTACGAGCAGTACTTC. Protein product: CASSPRTGGQNYEQYF. The rearrangement links TRBV5-1 to TRBJ2-7; 9 bases are shared with TRBD1. Germline loops: CDR1 SGHRS, CDR2 YFSETQ. The CDR3 is 16 amino acids. V gave up 4 bases and J gave up 3 bases; unmatched junction bases: 11.

The CDR3 nucleotides are TGTGCCAGCAGTGGGGTAAGGGGCATTCAGTACTTC. Amino acids: CASSGVRGIQYF. J is TRBJ2-4 and V is TRBV6-2 or TRBV6-3; a weak D match, TRBD1 (5 bases). CDR1 MNHEY and CDR2 SVGEGT come from the germline V gene. The CDR3 is made up of 12 amino acids. The V gene lost 5 bases and the J gene lost 9 bases, with 11 bases spanning the gap.

This clonotype has just a few counts. CDR3 loop: CASNQRESVNEQFF. CDR3 nucleotides: TGTGCCAGCAACCAGCGGGAGAGTGTCAATGAGCAGTTCTTC. The chain employs TRBV7-8 and TRBJ2-1; 8 bases line up with TRBD2. The V and J ends lost 7 bases and 6 bases, in that order; junction bases with no gene match: 8. CDR1 SGHVS and CDR2 FQNEAQ come from the germline V gene. The CDR3 runs to 14 residues.

The CDR3 loop is CASSSRGNEQYF. In DNA form, the CDR3 reads TGTGCCAGCAGCAGCAGGGGTAACGAGCAGTACTTC. The chain has TRBV12-3 or TRBV12-4 and TRBJ2-7; the D gene is possibly TRBD1 (6 bases). The CDR3 is 12 amino acids. Between the trimmed V and J ends, which lost 6 bases and 5 bases, there was a span of 11 bases.

This clonotype occurred a few times. The J gene is TRBJ2-2, the V gene TRBV24-1; D gene ambiguous. The CDR3 length is 14 residues. V lost 10 bases and J lost 2, with 13 bases in between. Germline-derived CDR1 and CDR2 are KGHDR and SFDVKD. The CDR3 reads CATSPVFNTGELFF. DNA of the CDR3: TGTGCCACGTCCCCGGTCTTCAACACCGGGGAGCTGTTTTTT.

This clonotype was seen at least ten times. The genes are TRBV7-9 and TRBJ2-1; TRBD2 might be the D (6 bases). The germline V and J ends were trimmed by 3 bases and 4 bases, with 13 bases remaining between them. Germline V CDR1 and CDR2: SEHNR, FQNEAQ (reference sequence). The CDR3 runs 15 residues. CDR3 region: CASSLVLADYNEQFF. The CDR3 coding sequence is TGTGCCAGCAGCTTGGTGTTAGCGGATTACAATGAGCAGTTCTTC.

At least ten counts were recorded for this clonotype. The chain couples TRBV20-1 to TRBJ2-2, with 13 bases that match TRBD2. CDR1 and CDR2 from the germline V gene are DFQATT and SNEGSKA (reference sequence). The CDR3 contains 15 residues. The junction had 8 bases not matched to a gene; V was cut back by 7 bases and J by 6 bases. For the CDR3, the DNA is TGCAGTGTCCCATTGGGACTAGCGGGACCCGGGGAGCTGTTTTTT. Its protein product is CSVPLGLAGPGELFF.

This chain connects TRBV20-1 to TRBJ2-5; possibly TRBD1 for D (6 bases). Trimming removed 5 bases from V and 3 bases from J, with 10 bases in between. Germline values: CDR1 DFQATT, CDR2 SNEGSKA (reference sequence). The CDR3 totals 12 residues. In DNA, the CDR3 is TGCAGTGCTCAGGGGACGAAAGAGACCCAGTACTTC. Protein sequence: CSAQGTKETQYF.

This clonotype was counted a few times. The J gene is TRBJ2-1, the V gene TRBV5-4; D remains unclear. Germline values: CDR1 SGHNT, CDR2 YYREEE (reference sequence). Trimming cost V 1 base and J 4 bases, with 12 bases left between them. The CDR3 runs to 15 residues. The CDR3: CASSLSFGFYNEQFF. CDR3 coding DNA: TGTGCCAGCAGCTTGAGTTTCGGTTTTTACAATGAGCAGTTCTTC.

This clonotype was counted between two and nine times. This sequence joins TRBV5-6 and TRBJ2-5; no clear D. The length of the CDR3 is 13 residues. V dropped 3 bases and J dropped 5 bases, with 11 bases sitting between them. Looked up from germline, CDR1 is SGHDT and CDR2 is YYEEEE. DNA for the CDR3: TGTGCCAGCAGCTCCGCTTACGGGGAGACCCAGTACTTC. Translating gives CASSSAYGETQYF.

This clonotype was counted at least ten times. V is TRBV6-2 or TRBV6-3 and J is TRBJ2-7; 14 bases are shared with TRBD2. CDR1 is MNHEY, CDR2 SVGEGT, per germline. The CDR3 covers 21 residues. The trim removed 2 bases at V and 0 bases at J, leaving 15 bases unmatched. In DNA form, the CDR3 reads TGTGCCAGCAGTTACGCTCTTCCCGGGACTAGCGGGAGACCACGCTCCTACGAGCAGTACTTC. Residues: CASSYALPGTSGRPRSYEQYF.

V gene TRBV5-1 combines with J gene TRBJ2-1; D is unresolved. Trimming stripped 4 bases from V and 7 bases from J, with 9 bases between. Germline assignment: CDR1 SGHRS and CDR2 YFSETQ. The CDR3 has 12 amino acids. The CDR3 here is CASSAGLNEQFF. CDR3 bases: TGCGCCAGCAGCGCAGGATTGAATGAGCAGTTCTTC.

This clonotype was recorded at least ten times. The CDR3 loop reads CASSRQGNSYNEQFF. The CDR3 DNA sequence: TGTGCCAGCAGCCGCCAGGGGAACTCCTACAATGAGCAGTTCTTC. The chain joins TRBV12-3 or TRBV12-4 to TRBJ2-1; D might be TRBD1 (6 bases). The CDR3 runs 15 residues. Trimming removed 6 bases from V and 0 bases from J, with 12 bases in between.